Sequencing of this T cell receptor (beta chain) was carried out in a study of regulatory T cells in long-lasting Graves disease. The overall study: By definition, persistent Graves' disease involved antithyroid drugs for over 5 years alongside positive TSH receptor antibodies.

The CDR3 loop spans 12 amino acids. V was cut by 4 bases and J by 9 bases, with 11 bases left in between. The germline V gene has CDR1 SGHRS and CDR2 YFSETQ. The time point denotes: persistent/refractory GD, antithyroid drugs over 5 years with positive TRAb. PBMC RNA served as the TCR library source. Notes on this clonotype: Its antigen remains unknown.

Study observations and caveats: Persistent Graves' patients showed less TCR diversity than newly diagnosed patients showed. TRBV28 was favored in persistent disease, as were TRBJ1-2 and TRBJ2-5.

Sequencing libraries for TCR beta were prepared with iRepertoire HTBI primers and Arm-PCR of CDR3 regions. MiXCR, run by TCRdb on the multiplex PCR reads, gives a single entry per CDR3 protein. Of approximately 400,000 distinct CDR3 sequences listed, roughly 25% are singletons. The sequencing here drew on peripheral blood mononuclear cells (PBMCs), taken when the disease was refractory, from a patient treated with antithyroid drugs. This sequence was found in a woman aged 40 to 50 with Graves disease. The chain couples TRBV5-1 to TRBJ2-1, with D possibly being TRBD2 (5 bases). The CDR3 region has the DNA TGCGCCAGCAGCCAAACTAGGAGTGAGCAGTTCTTC. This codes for CASSQTRSEQFF.